This T cell receptor beta chain was found in a study of shared T cell receptors in the human thymus. TCRdb's table, derived via immunoSEQ multiplex PCR, lists solely in-frame clones and lacks some. Seen here are hundreds of thousands of clones, approximately 88% observed once, and the top ten hold approximately 0.01%. Germline CDR1 LGHNA, CDR2 YSLEER. The CDR3 length is 13 residues. The V gene lost 4 bases and the J gene lost 10 bases, with 14 bases spanning the gap. The data also belong to a second study, concerning human thymus T cells. That source adds: Resections that were taken during corrective heart surgery supplied the thymus tissue.

The rearrangement uses TRBV4-3 and TRBJ2-1; weak D call: TRBD2 (5 bases). The sample consisted of thymocytes. This clonotype originated in a boy under two years old with a congenital heart defect. CDR3 region: CASSPDRRREQFF. CDR3 in DNA: TGCGCCAGCAGCCCGGATAGGAGGCGGGAGCAGTTCTTC.